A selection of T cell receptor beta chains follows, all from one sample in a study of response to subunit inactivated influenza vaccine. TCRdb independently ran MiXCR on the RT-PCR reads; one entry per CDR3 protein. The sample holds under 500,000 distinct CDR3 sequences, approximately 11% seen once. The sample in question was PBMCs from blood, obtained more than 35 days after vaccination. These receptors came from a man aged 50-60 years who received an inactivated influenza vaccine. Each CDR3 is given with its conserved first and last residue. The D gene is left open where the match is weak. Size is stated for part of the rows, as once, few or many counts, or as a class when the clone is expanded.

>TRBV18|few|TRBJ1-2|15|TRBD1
CASSQDRDAVASYTF
TGTGCCAGCTCACAAGACAGGGATGCGGTTGCGAGCTACACCTTC
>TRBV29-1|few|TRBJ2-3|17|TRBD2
CSGLPALVAGGTDTQYF
TGCAGCGGATTGCCTGCGCTGGTAGCGGGGGGCACAGATACGCAGTATTTT
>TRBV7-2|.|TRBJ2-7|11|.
CASRRDYEQYF
TGTGCCAGCCGGCGGGACTACGAGCAGTACTTC
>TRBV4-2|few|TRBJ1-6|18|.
CASSQAGFAAAYNSPLHF
TGTGCCAGCAGCCAAGCAGGGTTTGCAGCGGCCTATAATTCACCCCTCCACTTT
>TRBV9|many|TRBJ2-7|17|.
CASSVVAALGPTDEQYF
TGTGCCAGCAGCGTAGTTGCCGCGTTGGGCCCGACAGACGAGCAGTACTTC
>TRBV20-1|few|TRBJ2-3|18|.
CSARARLGGGTSTDTQYF
TGCAGTGCTAGAGCCCGACTCGGTGGTGGGACTAGCACAGATACGCAGTATTTT
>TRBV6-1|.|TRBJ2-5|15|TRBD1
CASRPRGQFQETQYF
TGTGCCAGCAGGCCCAGGGGGCAGTTCCAAGAGACCCAGTACTTC
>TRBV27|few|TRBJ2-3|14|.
CASSQLFGAVTQYF
TGTGCCAGCAGCCAGCTCTTTGGGGCCGTTACGCAGTATTTT
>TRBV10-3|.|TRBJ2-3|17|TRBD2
CAISDGLAGVVTDTQYF
TGTGCCATCAGTGATGGACTAGCGGGAGTTGTCACAGATACGCAGTATTTT
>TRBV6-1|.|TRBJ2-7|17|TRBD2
CASSRGTSGRLTYEQYF
TGTGCCAGCAGTCGCGGGACTAGCGGGAGGTTGACCTACGAGCAGTACTTC
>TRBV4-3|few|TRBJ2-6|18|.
CASSQGNLRGSGANVLTF
TGCGCCAGCAGCCAAGGAAATCTTAGGGGCTCTGGGGCCAACGTCCTGACTTTC
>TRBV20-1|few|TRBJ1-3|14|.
CSARDWSSGNTIYF
TGCAGTGCTAGAGATTGGAGCTCTGGAAACACCATATATTTT
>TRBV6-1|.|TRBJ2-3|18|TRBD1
CASSGVPGRGQLADTQYF
TGTGCCAGCAGTGGAGTTCCTGGCAGGGGGCAGTTAGCAGATACGCAGTATTTT
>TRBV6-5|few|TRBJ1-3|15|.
CASSYSWGGGNTIYF
TGTGCCAGCAGTTACTCGTGGGGAGGTGGAAACACCATATATTTT
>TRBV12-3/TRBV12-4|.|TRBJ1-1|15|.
CASSFTKTLNTEAFF
TGTGCCAGCAGTTTTACCAAGACACTGAACACTGAAGCTTTCTTT
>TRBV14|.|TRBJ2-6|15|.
CASSSQTSGANVLTF
TGTGCCAGCAGCTCACAGACCTCTGGGGCCAACGTCCTGACTTTC
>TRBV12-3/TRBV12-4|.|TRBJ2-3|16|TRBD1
CASSADRGRSTDTQYF
TGTGCCAGCAGCGCTGACAGGGGGCGGAGCACAGATACGCAGTATTTT
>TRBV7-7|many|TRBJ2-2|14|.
CASSPSRSTGELFF
TGTGCTAGCAGCCCCTCCCGGAGCACCGGGGAGCTGTTTTTT
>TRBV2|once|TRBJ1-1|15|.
CASSATRTMNTEAFF
TGTGCCAGCAGCGCCACAAGAACCATGAACACTGAAGCTTTCTTT
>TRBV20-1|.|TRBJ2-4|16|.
CSARLQERIAKNIQYF
TGCAGTGCTAGACTACAGGAACGAATAGCCAAAAACATTCAGTACTTC
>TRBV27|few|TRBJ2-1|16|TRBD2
CASRLAGGSSYNEQFF
TGTGCCAGCAGACTAGCGGGAGGGAGCTCCTACAATGAGCAGTTCTTC
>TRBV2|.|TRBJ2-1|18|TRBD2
CASRKRASGYSSYNEQFF
TGTGCCAGCAGGAAGAGGGCTAGCGGCTATAGCTCCTACAATGAGCAGTTCTTC
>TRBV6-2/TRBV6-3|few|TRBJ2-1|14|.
CASSRDPLDNEQFF
TGTGCCAGCAGTCGGGACCCTTTGGACAATGAGCAGTTCTTC
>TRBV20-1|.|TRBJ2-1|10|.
CSARALVQFF
TGCAGTGCTAGAGCTTTAGTGCAGTTCTTC
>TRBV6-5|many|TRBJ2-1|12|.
CASSYGQGRLFF
TGTGCCAGCAGTTACGGGCAGGGTCGGCTGTTCTTC
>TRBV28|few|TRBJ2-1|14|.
CATSGRGSYNEQFF
TGTGCCACCTCCGGGAGAGGATCCTACAATGAGCAGTTCTTC
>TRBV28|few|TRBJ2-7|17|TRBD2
CVIQPRLAGGISYEQYF
TGTGTCATTCAGCCTCGACTAGCGGGAGGAATATCCTACGAGCAGTACTTC
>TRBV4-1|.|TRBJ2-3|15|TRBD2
CASSLSGGYTDTQYF
TGCGCCAGCAGTCTCTCCGGGGGGTACACAGATACGCAGTATTTT
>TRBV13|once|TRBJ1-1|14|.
CASSRRKGNTEAFF
TGTGCCAGCAGCCGCCGGAAGGGTAACACTGAAGCTTTCTTT
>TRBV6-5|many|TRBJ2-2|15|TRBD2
CASSYWGGNTGELFF
TGTGCCAGCAGTTATTGGGGGGGGAACACCGGGGAGCTGTTTTTT
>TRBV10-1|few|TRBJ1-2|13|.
CASSESTRYGYTF
TGCGCCAGCAGTGAGTCGACGAGGTACGGCTACACCTTC
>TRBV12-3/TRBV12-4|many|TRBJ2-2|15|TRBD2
CASGLAGRNTGELFF
TGTGCCAGCGGTCTAGCGGGCAGGAACACCGGGGAGCTGTTTTTT
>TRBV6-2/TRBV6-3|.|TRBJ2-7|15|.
CASSLTRRLHYEQYF
TGTGCCAGCAGTCTAACGCGCAGGCTCCACTACGAGCAGTACTTC
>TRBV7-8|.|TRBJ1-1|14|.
CASSRGNQNTEAFF
TGTGCCAGCAGCAGGGGAAATCAGAACACTGAAGCTTTCTTT
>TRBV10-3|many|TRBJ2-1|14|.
CAHATGSGHNEQFF
TGTGCTCATGCGACGGGGAGTGGTCACAATGAGCAGTTCTTC
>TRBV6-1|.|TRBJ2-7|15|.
CASSHDSPYPYEQYF
TGTGCCAGCAGCCACGACAGCCCCTACCCCTACGAGCAGTACTTC
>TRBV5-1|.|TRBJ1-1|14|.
CASSFGELGTEAFF
TGCGCCAGCAGCTTTGGGGAATTGGGGACTGAAGCTTTCTTT
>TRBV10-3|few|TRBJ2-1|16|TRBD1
CAISEPGTGGDNEQFF
TGTGCCATCAGTGAGCCTGGGACAGGGGGTGACAATGAGCAGTTCTTC
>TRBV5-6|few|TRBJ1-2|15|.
CASSLASLGTYGYTF
TGTGCCAGCAGCTTGGCCTCTCTAGGGACCTATGGCTACACCTTC
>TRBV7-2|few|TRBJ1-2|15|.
CASSLGTVINYGYTF
TGTGCCAGCAGCTTGGGAACAGTGATTAACTATGGCTACACCTTC
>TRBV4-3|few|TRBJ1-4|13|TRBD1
CASSHRDSEKLFF
TGCGCCAGCAGCCACCGGGACAGTGAAAAACTGTTTTTT
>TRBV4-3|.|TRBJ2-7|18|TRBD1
CASSQDRVARQGFGEQYF
TGCGCCAGCAGCCAAGATAGGGTCGCGCGACAGGGGTTCGGTGAGCAGTACTTC
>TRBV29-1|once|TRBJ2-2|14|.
CSVASVTNTGELFF
TGCAGCGTTGCTTCTGTTACGAACACCGGGGAGCTGTTTTTT
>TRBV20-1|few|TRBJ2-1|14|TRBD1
CSASGPGGVNEQFF
TGCAGTGCTAGTGGGCCAGGGGGCGTCAATGAGCAGTTCTTC
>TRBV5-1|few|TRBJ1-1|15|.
CASSLDLRGGTEAFF
TGCGCCAGCAGCTTGGATCTGAGAGGTGGCACTGAAGCTTTCTTT